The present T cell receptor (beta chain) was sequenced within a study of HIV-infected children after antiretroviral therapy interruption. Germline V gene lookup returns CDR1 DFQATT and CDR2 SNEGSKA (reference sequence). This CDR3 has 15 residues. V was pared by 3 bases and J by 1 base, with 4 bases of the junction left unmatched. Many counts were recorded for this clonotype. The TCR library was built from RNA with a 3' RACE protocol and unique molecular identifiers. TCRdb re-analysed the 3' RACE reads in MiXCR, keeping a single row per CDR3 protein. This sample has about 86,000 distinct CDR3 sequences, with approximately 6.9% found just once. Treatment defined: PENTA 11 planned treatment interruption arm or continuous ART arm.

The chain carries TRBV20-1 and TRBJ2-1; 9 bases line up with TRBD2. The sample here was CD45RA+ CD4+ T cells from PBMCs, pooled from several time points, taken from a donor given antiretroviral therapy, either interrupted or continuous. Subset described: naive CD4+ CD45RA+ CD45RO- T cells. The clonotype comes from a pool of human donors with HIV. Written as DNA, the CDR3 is TGCAGTGCTAGGAGTCTAGCGGGATCCTACAATGAGCAGTTCTTC. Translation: CSARSLAGSYNEQFF.